Listed below are T cell receptor beta chains from one sample, sequenced in a study of graft-versus-host responses after intestinal transplantation. These TCRs are of unknown antigen specificity. Using immunoSEQ multiplex PCR, the repertoire was profiled, and TCRdb retains in-frame clones only, with some absent. The sample includes tens of thousands of clones, 80% to 95% of them seen just once. Here the sequenced sample was unstimulated CD8+ T cells sorted from spleen or lymph node cells, taken before intestinal transplant. The receptors come from a human donor who received an intestinal transplant. Each CDR3 is given with its conserved first and last residue. D genes are given only for firm matches.

>TRBJ2-2|TRBV5-1|TRBD2
CASSSLTSGNTGELFF
>TRBJ1-2|TRBV27|TRBD1
CASSLRGQGFPYGYTF
>TRBJ1-2|TRBV9|.
CASSVSGPLNHGYTF
>TRBJ2-5|TRBV27|.
CASSLSSEGETQYF
>TRBJ2-7|TRBV5-4|.
CASSLNGYEQYF
>TRBJ2-7|TRBV5-6|TRBD1
CASSSDTGGYEQYF
>TRBJ2-7|TRBV4-3|.
CASSQSIGGSYYEQYF
>TRBJ2-7|TRBV5-8|.
CASRSGGASYEQYF
>TRBJ1-1|TRBV19|.
CASSPGLLNTEAFF
>TRBJ1-1|TRBV19|.
CASSTEGLNTEAFF
>TRBJ2-2|TRBV27|.
CASSFISGGELFF
>TRBJ2-7|TRBV7-9|.
CASSRSAGGSSYEQYF
>TRBJ1-1|TRBV5-6|.
CASSLAGNTEAFF
>TRBJ1-5|TRBV18|.
CASSPTTPGPAGNQPQHF
>TRBJ1-2|TRBV5-4|TRBD1
CASSLRTGNYGYTF
>TRBJ1-6|TRBV6-1|.
CASSDQGSASPLHF
>TRBJ2-7|TRBV27|TRBD2
CASSSRPGTTFYEQYF
>TRBJ2-2|TRBV7-8|TRBD1
CASSSIDRGRVGELFF
>TRBJ2-7|TRBV30|TRBD2
CAWTGGSSYEQYF
>TRBJ2-7|TRBV6-1|.
CASSASVGRTYEQYF
>TRBJ1-3|TRBV7-9|.
CASRPLSYSGNTIYF
>TRBJ2-1|TRBV2|.
CASSGTDSSYNEQFF